This TCR beta chain was obtained from a study of CD8+ T cells in alopecia areata. cDNA serving as the sequencing template came from extracted, reverse transcribed RNA. Clones were sequenced by immunoSEQ multiplex PCR, and TCRdb holds only the in-frame ones, with some missing. The sample yields fewer than 200,000 clones, 59% seen once. The CDR3 runs 17 residues. Germline assignment: CDR1 GTSNPN and CDR2 SVGIG (reference sequence). With 1 base removed from V and 4 bases from J, the gap between germline ends came to 19 bases. Sequencing was performed on CD4+ T cells sorted from blood, taken at week 0. The chain has TRBV30 and TRBJ1-4, with D tentatively TRBD1 (6 bases). This sequence was found in a human donor with alopecia areata. CDR3: CAWSGRRDGQLNEKLFF. DNA for the CDR3: TGTGCCTGGAGTGGGCGGAGGGACGGACAGCTTAATGAAAAACTGTTTTTT.